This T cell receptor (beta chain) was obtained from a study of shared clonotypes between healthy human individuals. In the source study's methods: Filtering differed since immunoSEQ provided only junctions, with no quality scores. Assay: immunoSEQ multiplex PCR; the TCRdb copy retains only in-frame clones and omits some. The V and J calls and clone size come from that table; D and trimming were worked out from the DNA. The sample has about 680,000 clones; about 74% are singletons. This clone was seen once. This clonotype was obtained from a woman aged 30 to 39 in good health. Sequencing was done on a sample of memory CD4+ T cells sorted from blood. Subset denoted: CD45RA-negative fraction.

The CDR3 spells CASSQGPTGWNTGELFF. As DNA, the CDR3 is TGTGCCAGCAGCCAAGGCCCGACAGGGTGGAACACCGGGGAGCTGTTTTTT. The chain has TRBV14 and TRBJ2-2; 7 bases are a match to TRBD1. Germline V gene data show CDR1 as SGHDN and CDR2 as FVKESK. V shed 1 base, J shed 1 base, and the junction held 6 bases outside the gene matches. This CDR3 contains 17 residues.